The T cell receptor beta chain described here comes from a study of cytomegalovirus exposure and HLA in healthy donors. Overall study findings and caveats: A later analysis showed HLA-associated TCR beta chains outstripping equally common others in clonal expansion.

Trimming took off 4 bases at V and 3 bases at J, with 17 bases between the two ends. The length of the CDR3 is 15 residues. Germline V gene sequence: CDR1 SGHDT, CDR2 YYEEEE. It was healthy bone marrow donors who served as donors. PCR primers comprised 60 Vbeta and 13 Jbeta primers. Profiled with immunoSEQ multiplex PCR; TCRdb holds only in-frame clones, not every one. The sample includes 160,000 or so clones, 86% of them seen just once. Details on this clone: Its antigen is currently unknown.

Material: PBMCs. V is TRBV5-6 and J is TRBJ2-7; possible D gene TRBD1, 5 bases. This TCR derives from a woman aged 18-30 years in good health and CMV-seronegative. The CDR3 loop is CASSLLRAGNYEQYF. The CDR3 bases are TGTGCCAGCAGCCTACTAAGGGCAGGGAACTACGAGCAGTACTTC.